Listed below are T cell receptor beta chains from one sample, sequenced in a study of blood T cell repertoires in COVID-19. Clones were read by immunoSEQ multiplex PCR, and TCRdb kept only the in-frame ones, dropping some. This repertoire shows 250,000 to 300,000 clones, approximately 90% found once; its top ten account for 3.6%. The material sequenced was peripheral blood. The source of these receptors is a man aged 18 to 30 with active or convalescent COVID-19. Both conserved end residues are part of each CDR3. A D gene is named only where the DNA matches it firmly.

cdr3_length	v_call	d_call	j_call	cdr3_aa	cdr3_nt
18	TRBV29-1	TRBD2	TRBJ2-5	CSVGPLAGGLGRQETQYF	TGCAGCGTGGGACCGCTAGCGGGGGGGCTAGGTCGCCAAGAGACCCAGTACTTC
14	TRBV5-1	TRBD1	TRBJ2-3	CASRPGTGTDTQYF	TGCGCCAGCAGGCCCGGGACAGGCACAGATACGCAGTATTTT
16	TRBV5-5	.	TRBJ2-3	CASSLSPTSPGDTQYF	TGTGCCAGCAGCTTAAGCCCCACTAGTCCTGGAGATACGCAGTATTTT
14	TRBV3-1/TRBV3-2	TRBD1	TRBJ1-1	CASSLGQMNTEAFF	TGTGCCAGCAGCTTGGGACAGATGAACACTGAAGCTTTCTTT
17	TRBV2	.	TRBJ1-5	CATRSGGVGGSNQPQHF	TGTGCCACCCGGAGCGGGGGAGTGGGAGGGAGCAATCAGCCCCAGCATTTT
16	TRBV5-4	TRBD2	TRBJ2-1	CASSLDSASGRAEQFF	TGTGCCAGCAGCTTGGATTCAGCTAGCGGGAGAGCTGAGCAGTTCTTC
15	TRBV5-1	TRBD1	TRBJ2-5	CASSQGQGAGETQYF	TGCGCCAGCAGCCAAGGACAGGGGGCCGGGGAGACCCAGTACTTC
17	TRBV28	.	TRBJ2-1	CASSPTPRGGLGDEQFF	TGTGCCAGCAGTCCAACACCTAGGGGGGGACTCGGGGATGAGCAGTTCTTC
14	TRBV30	.	TRBJ1-2	CAWSVPGISYGYTF	TGTGCCTGGAGTGTACCAGGAATAAGCTATGGCTACACCTTC
14	TRBV6-6	TRBD1	TRBJ1-5	CASKGAGGNQPQHF	TGTGCCAGCAAGGGGGCAGGTGGCAATCAGCCCCAGCATTTT